A single sample is the source of the 22 T cell receptor beta chains below, sequenced in a study of response to subunit inactivated influenza vaccine. One entry per CDR3 protein results from TCRdb running MiXCR on the RT-PCR reads. The sample shows roughly 700,000 distinct CDR3 sequences, about 15% of them seen only once. This specimen consisted of PBMCs from blood, obtained around two weeks before vaccination. The receptors were gathered from a man aged 50 to 60 who received an inactivated influenza vaccine.

Only a few counts were recorded for this clonotype. V and J are TRBV4-1 and TRBJ2-7, with 12 positions matching TRBD1. CDR1 is MGHRA and CDR2 is YSYEKL in the germline V gene. The V and J ends lost 1 base and 5 bases, in that order; junction bases with no gene match: 3. This CDR3 is built from 15 residues. This CDR3 is CASSQGDRGLDEQYF. The DNA of the CDR3 is TGCGCCAGCAGCCAAGGGGACAGGGGGCTCGACGAGCAGTACTTC.

This clonotype appeared a few times. The rearrangement joins TRBV20-1 to TRBJ2-7; D is possibly TRBD2 (6 bases). The germline V gene encodes CDR1 DFQATT and CDR2 SNEGSKA (reference sequence). Trimming removed 3 bases from V and 3 bases from J, with 18 bases in between. This CDR3 comprises 15 residues. In DNA form, the CDR3 reads TGCAGTGCTAGCAGGGTACCCGGGACTCTCTACGAGCAGTACTTC. Protein product: CSASRVPGTLYEQYF.

The rearrangement links TRBV4-1 to TRBJ2-2; D is possibly TRBD1 (5 bases). The V end was cut by 0 bases, the J end by 4 bases, with 15 bases between. The V gene's germline CDR1 is MGHRA and CDR2 YSYEKL. The CDR3 extends over 17 amino acids. The CDR3 DNA sequence: TGCGCCAGCAGCCAAGATCGTTCCAGGGTTGGCACCGGGGAGCTGTTTTTT. Protein product: CASSQDRSRVGTGELFF.

The V gene is TRBV4-3, the J gene TRBJ2-1; no clear D gene. V shed 0 bases and J shed 10 bases, with 16 bases lying between them. CDR1 and CDR2 (germline): LGHNA, YSLEER. This CDR3 region has 15 residues. The chain's CDR3 is CASSQDPAGRPEQFF. The CDR3, as DNA: TGCGCCAGCAGCCAAGATCCGGCCGGACGCCCGGAGCAGTTCTTC.

The rearrangement joins TRBV20-1 to TRBJ1-2; D remains ambiguous. With 6 bases removed from V and 8 bases from J, the gap between germline ends came to 16 bases. CDR3 length: 12 residues. Germline lookup yields CDR1 DFQATT and CDR2 SNEGSKA (reference sequence). The CDR3 here is CSALRGAHGYTF. The CDR3 DNA reads as TGCAGTGCCCTCAGAGGAGCCCACGGCTACACCTTC.

In its sample, this clonotype was seen many times. The chain couples TRBV18 to TRBJ1-2, with TRBD1 matching 7 bases. The CDR3 runs 15 residues. Germline assignment: CDR1 KGHSH and CDR2 LQKENI. The ends lost 0 bases at V and 4 bases at J; junction bases unmatched: 5. The CDR3 sequence is CASSPPTGRTYGYTF. CDR3 bases: TGTGCCAGCTCACCACCGACAGGGCGGACCTATGGCTACACCTTC.

The chain couples TRBV3-1 to TRBJ2-3; TRBD2 matches at 11 bases. Per germline, CDR1 LGHDT and CDR2 YNNKEL (reference sequence). The CDR3 spans 15 residues. After removal of 5 bases from V and 6 bases from J, the junction contained 7 bases not matched to a gene. As DNA, the CDR3 is TGTGCCAGCAGCATACTAGCGGGGGACGCGGATACGCAGTATTTT. This sequence encodes CASSILAGDADTQYF.

A remark on this clonotype: A much larger clone is a single base away; this may be a read error. The rearrangement uses TRBV29-1 and TRBJ2-7; D is ambiguous. The CDR3 is made up of 14 amino acids. Germline V lookup: CDR1 SQVTM, CDR2 ANQGSEA. V was trimmed by 6 bases and J by 5 bases, leaving 20 bases between them. The CDR3 reads CSVESETSPNEQYF. CDR3 coding DNA: TGCAGCGTCGAATCGGAAACGTCCCCCAACGAGCAGTACTTC.

This clonotype occurred many times. CDR3: CASRRGLLSGELFF. The CDR3 coding sequence is TGTGCCAGCAGGCGGGGACTCTTATCCGGGGAGCTGTTTTTT. The chain combines TRBV12-3 or TRBV12-4 with TRBJ2-2; D might be TRBD2 (6 bases). V was shortened by 6 bases and J by 6 bases, with 14 bases between the two germline ends. This CDR3 is 14 amino acids long.

This clonotype showed up just a few times. The chain links TRBV4-2 to TRBJ2-4; D uncertain. This CDR3 comprises 17 residues. Germline V CDR1 and CDR2: LGHNA, YNFKEQ. V lost 1 base, J lost 1 base, and 14 bases lay in between. In DNA form, the CDR3 reads TGTGCCAGCAGCCAAGTTCTCGCAGGATGGGCCAAAAACATTCAGTACTTC. Translation gives CASSQVLAGWAKNIQYF.

This clonotype was observed a few times. Written as DNA, the CDR3 is TGTGCCAGCAGCAGCCGGGACAGGGGGGGGTCTGGAAACACCATATATTTT. The encoded protein is CASSSRDRGGSGNTIYF. This rearrangement joins TRBV9 to TRBJ1-3, with 11 bases identical to TRBD1. Trimming at V came to 4 bases and at J to 1 base, leaving 7 bases not matched to a gene. CDR1 is SGDLS and CDR2 is YYNGEE in the germline V gene. The CDR3 runs to 17 residues.

The chain couples TRBV6-5 to TRBJ1-5; the D gene is possibly TRBD1 (5 bases). With 0 bases removed from V and 5 bases from J, the gap between germline ends came to 14 bases. In germline, CDR1 is MNHEY, CDR2 SVGAGI. The CDR3 contains 16 residues. The CDR3 reads CASSYSGGDRDQPQHF. The CDR3 nucleotides read TGTGCCAGCAGTTACTCTGGGGGAGATAGAGATCAGCCCCAGCATTTT.

The gene calls are TRBV18 and TRBJ1-1; 9 nucleotides align to TRBD1. The CDR3 has 15 amino acids. With 2 bases clipped from V and 3 bases from J, the junction kept 4 bases outside the gene matches. Germline V CDR1 and CDR2: KGHSH, LQKENI. CDR3 in amino acids: CASSPNTGGYTEAFF. For the CDR3, the DNA is TGTGCCAGCTCACCAAATACAGGGGGCTACACTGAAGCTTTCTTT. Complete variable domain (other parts from reference TRBV18 and TRBJ1-1): NAGVMQNPRHLVRRRGQEARLRCSPMKGHSHVYWYRQLPEEGLKFMVYLQKENIIDESGMPKERFSAEFPKEGPSILRIQQVVRGDSAAYFCASSPNTGGYTEAFFGQGTRLTVV.

This clonotype has only a few counts. The chain links TRBV20-1 to TRBJ2-1, with D hard to call. The CDR3 runs to 12 residues. Deletions cut 4 bases from V and 6 bases from J, with 10 bases between. Germline loops: CDR1 DFQATT, CDR2 SNEGSKA (reference sequence). This chain's CDR3 is CSAKLAANEQFF. CDR3 coding DNA: TGCAGTGCTAAATTGGCAGCCAATGAGCAGTTCTTC.

There are many counts of this clonotype. CDR3: CASSAGQGRSYGYTF. CDR3 DNA sequence: TGTGCCAGCAGCGCAGGACAGGGGCGGAGCTATGGCTACACCTTC. The chain employs TRBV9 and TRBJ1-2; TRBD1 aligns across 9 bases. Germline V gene lookup returns CDR1 SGDLS and CDR2 YYNGEE. The CDR3 totals 15 residues. J was trimmed by 4 bases and V by 3 bases; bases with no gene match: 7.

The sample holds a few counts of this clonotype. The rearrangement uses TRBV2 and TRBJ2-1; 11 bases line up with TRBD2. J gave up 3 bases and V 3 bases, and 4 bases lay outside the gene matches. The CDR3 spans 16 residues. CDR1 and CDR2 (germline): SNHLY, FYNNEI. The CDR3 here is CASSDPTSGNYNEQFF. Here the CDR3 DNA reads TGTGCCAGCAGTGACCCGACTAGCGGGAACTACAATGAGCAGTTCTTC.

This clonotype was counted a few times. The V and J genes are TRBV6-2 or TRBV6-3 and TRBJ2-2; 9 nucleotides align to TRBD2. The CDR3 contains 16 residues. V gave up 4 bases and J gave up 4 bases; unmatched junction bases: 7. Germline values: CDR1 MNHEY, CDR2 SVGEGT. The CDR3 bases are TGTGCCAGCAGTTTCGTTAGCGGGAGAGCCACCGGGGAGCTGTTTTTT. Translation: CASSFVSGRATGELFF.

The genes are TRBV2 and TRBJ2-5; D uncertain. The V gene lost 2 bases and the J gene lost 0 bases, with 10 bases spanning the gap. Germline V gene lookup returns CDR1 SNHLY and CDR2 FYNNEI. The CDR3 loop spans 15 amino acids. The CDR3 DNA is TGTGCCAGCAGTGAAAGCCCCCGGTACCAAGAGACCCAGTACTTC. Amino acid sequence: CASSESPRYQETQYF. Filled out from reference TRBV2 and TRBJ2-5, the complete variable domain reads EPEVTQTPSHQVTQMGQEVILRCVPISNHLYFYWYRQILGQKVEFLVSFYNNEISEKSEIFDDQFSVERPDGSNFTLKIRSTKLEDSAMYFCASSESPRYQETQYFGPGTRLLVL.

This clonotype was counted between two and nine times. The rearrangement links TRBV6-2 or TRBV6-3 to TRBJ2-7; 9 bases line up with TRBD1. V lost 2 bases, J lost 3 bases, and 2 bases stayed unmatched. The CDR3 is made up of 14 amino acids. Looked up from germline, CDR1 is MNHEY and CDR2 is SVGEGT. CDR3 in DNA: TGTGCCAGCAGTTACACGACAGGGGGCTACGAGCAGTACTTC. Its protein product is CASSYTTGGYEQYF.

The sample holds a few counts of this clonotype. The chain carries TRBV29-1 and TRBJ2-3; 7 bases are shared with TRBD1. The junction had 2 bases not matched to a gene; V was cut back by 5 bases and J by 3 bases. CDR1 SQVTM and CDR2 ANQGSEA come from the germline V gene. The CDR3 consists of 12 residues. As DNA, the CDR3 is TGCAGCGTTTTGACAGGGACAGATACGCAGTATTTT. It is translated as CSVLTGTDTQYF.

This chain links TRBV29-1 with TRBJ1-2; possible D gene TRBD1, 5 bases. The germline CDR1 and CDR2 sequences are SQVTM and ANQGSEA. Trimming stripped 7 bases from V and 3 bases from J, with 12 bases between. CDR3 length: 12 residues. The DNA for the CDR3 is TGCAGCGCCACAGGAGGGGACTATGGCTACACCTTC. Protein: CSATGGDYGYTF.

The chain combines TRBV4-2 with TRBJ1-6; no clear D gene. Per the germline V gene, CDR1 is LGHNA and CDR2 is YNFKEQ. CDR3 length equals 13 residues. Trimming shortened V by 0 bases and J by 10 bases, and 7 bases separated the two germline ends. CDR3 region: CASSQDRRSPLHF. CDR3 bases: TGTGCCAGCAGCCAAGATCGGCGGTCACCCCTCCACTTT.